Shown below are 10 T cell receptor beta chains from a single sample sequenced in a study of spatial heterogeneity in lung cancer. These receptors lack a known antigen. MiXCR, run by TCRdb on the 5' RACE reads, gives a single entry per CDR3 protein. The profile covers some 9,800 distinct CDR3 sequences, with roughly 50% appearing a single time and 28% taken by the ten largest. Study results and limitations: Expanded alpha and beta TCR counts within tumors tracked tumor mutation counts.

Time point specified: sample taken at primary tumor resection. This sample comprised lung tumor tissue, obtained at surgery. The receptors were sampled from a female donor with early-stage non-small cell lung cancer.

Details on this clonotype: Within a library made for alpha chains, this beta chain is off target, and its count is uninformative. The CDR3, as DNA: TGTGCCAGCAGCCAAGAATGGGCTAGCGGGGGGGCAGGGGAGCAGTTCTTC. Its protein is CASSQEWASGGAGEQFF. J is TRBJ2-1 and V is TRBV3-1; the match to TRBD2 covers 12 bases. The germline V gene has CDR1 LGHDT and CDR2 YNNKEL (reference sequence). The CDR3 contains 17 residues. V lost 0 bases to trimming and J lost 10 bases; unmatched junction nucleotides: 10.

About this clonotype: Within a library made for alpha chains, this beta chain is off target, and its count is uninformative. This chain connects TRBV24-1 to TRBJ2-7; D might be TRBD1 (6 bases). CDR3 length: 11 amino acids. Germline-derived CDR1 and CDR2 are KGHDR and SFDVKD. V was shortened by 9 bases and J by 6 bases, with 11 bases between the two germline ends. The CDR3 nucleotides read TGTGCCACCCCAGGACAGTGCGAGCAGTACTTC. Encoded protein: CATPGQCEQYF.

A note on this clonotype: Because the library targeted alpha chains, this beta chain is an off-target read whose size means little. The CDR3 DNA reads as TGCGCCAGCAGCTTGGAGGACAAATTTTCCACAGATACGCAGTATTTT. Its translation: CASSLEDKFSTDTQYF. This rearrangement joins TRBV5-1 to TRBJ2-3; possibly TRBD1 for D (5 bases). Trimming stripped 0 bases from V and 2 bases from J, with 13 bases between. Germline CDR1 and CDR2: SGHRS and YFSETQ. The CDR3 is 16 amino acids.

This clonotype occurred a few times. Found in a library prepared for alpha chains, this beta chain is an off-target read, and its abundance has little meaning. V gene TRBV4-1 combines with J gene TRBJ1-3; maybe TRBD1 (5 bases). V gave up 3 bases and J gave up 8 bases, with 26 bases separating them. CDR3 length: 18 residues. Germline V gene sequence: CDR1 MGHRA, CDR2 YSYEKL. In nucleotides, the CDR3 is TGCGCCAGCAGCCACACCTTGGTCCCCACAGGAAGGAGAGACACCATATATTTT. It is translated as CASSHTLVPTGRRDTIYF.

As regards this clonotype: As an off-target read in a library built for alpha chains, this beta chain has a frequency of little significance. This CDR3 reads CASSPTGGRTEAFF. The CDR3 nucleotides read TGTGCCAGCAGTCCCACAGGGGGAAGGACTGAAGCTTTCTTT. V usage is TRBV6-1 and J usage is TRBJ1-1; 8 positions agree with TRBD1. V was clipped by 5 bases and J by 5 bases; unmatched bases: 7. The CDR3 sequence is 14 residues long. Germline CDR1 is MNHNS and CDR2 is SASEGT.

As concerns this clonotype: The library was prepared for alpha chains; this beta chain is a stray read, so its frequency means little. V gene TRBV5-1 combines with J gene TRBJ1-2; 9 nucleotides match TRBD1. CDR3 length: 13 amino acids. CDR1 is SGHRS, CDR2 YFSETQ, per germline. The junction had 5 bases not matched to a gene; V was cut back by 4 bases and J by 7 bases. CDR3 bases: TGCGCCAGCAGCGTGGGACAGGGAGGTGGCTACACCTTC. Its protein product is CASSVGQGGGYTF.

This clonotype occurred a few times. Since it is a stray read in a library aimed at alpha chains, this beta chain has a size that is not meaningful. The chain joins TRBV7-3 to TRBJ2-5; D perhaps matches TRBD2 (5 bases). Trimming shortened V by 1 base and J by 2 bases, and 8 bases separated the two germline ends. This CDR3 contains 14 residues. Germline CDR1 and CDR2: SGHTA and FQGTGA. CDR3 in amino acids: CASSLIPGQETQYF. CDR3 sequence (DNA): TGTGCCAGCAGCTTAATTCCGGGGCAAGAGACCCAGTACTTC.

Comment on this clonotype: This beta chain turned up in a library designed for alpha chains; as an off-target read, its abundance says little. The chain links TRBV6-5 to TRBJ2-1; TRBD2 agrees at 7 bases. Germline V lookup: CDR1 MNHEY, CDR2 SVGAGI. The CDR3 sequence is 18 residues long. V gave up 6 bases and J gave up 0 bases; unmatched junction bases: 14. The CDR3 nucleotides read TGTGCCAGCAGCAGAAAAATACTAGCGCTTGGCTCCTACAATGAGCAGTTCTTC. It translates to CASSRKILALGSYNEQFF.

Turning to this clonotype: The library was designed around alpha chains, so this beta chain is a stray read whose abundance carries little weight. The chain couples TRBV6-2 or TRBV6-3 to TRBJ1-5; D gene ambiguous. This CDR3 contains 13 residues. Trimming pared 6 bases from V and 4 bases from J, leaving 10 bases between. Germline CDR1 and CDR2: MNHEY and SVGEGT. The CDR3 DNA follows: TGTGCCAGCAGGGACCGAAAGAATCAGCCCCAGCATTTT. It yields the protein CASRDRKNQPQHF.

Notes on this clonotype: This beta chain was picked up by a library intended for alpha chains and is off target, so its count carries little meaning. V usage is TRBV7-9 and J usage is TRBJ2-5; no reliable D call. V was clipped by 5 bases and J by 5 bases, with 9 bases between them. Germline V lookup: CDR1 SEHNR, CDR2 FQNEAQ (reference sequence). This CDR3 has 12 residues. The CDR3 is CASSAGIETQYF. The CDR3, as DNA: TGTGCCAGCAGCGCCGGAATCGAGACCCAGTACTTC.